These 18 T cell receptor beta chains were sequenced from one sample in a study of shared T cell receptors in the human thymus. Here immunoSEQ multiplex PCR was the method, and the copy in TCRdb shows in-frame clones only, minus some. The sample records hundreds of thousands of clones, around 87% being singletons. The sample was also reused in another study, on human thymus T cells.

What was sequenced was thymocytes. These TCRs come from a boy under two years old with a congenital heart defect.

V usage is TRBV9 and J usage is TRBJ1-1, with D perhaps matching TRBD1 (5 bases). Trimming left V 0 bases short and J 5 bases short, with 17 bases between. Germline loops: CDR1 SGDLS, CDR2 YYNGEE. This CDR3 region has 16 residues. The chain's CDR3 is CASSVVPHFGGTEAFF. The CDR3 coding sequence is TGTGCCAGCAGCGTAGTACCTCATTTCGGGGGTACTGAAGCTTTCTTT.

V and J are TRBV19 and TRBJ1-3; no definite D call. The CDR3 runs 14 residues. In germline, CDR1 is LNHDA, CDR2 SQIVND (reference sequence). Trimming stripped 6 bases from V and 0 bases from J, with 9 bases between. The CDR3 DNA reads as TGTGCCAGTAGCCCGGGTCACTCTGGAAACACCATATATTTT. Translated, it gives CASSPGHSGNTIYF. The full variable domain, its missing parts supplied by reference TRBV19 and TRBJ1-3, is DGGITQSPKYLFRKEGQNVTLSCEQNLNHDAMYWYRQDPGQGLRLIYYSQIVNDFQKGDIAEGYSVSREKKESFPLTVTSAQKNPTAFYLCASSPGHSGNTIYFGEGSWLTVV.

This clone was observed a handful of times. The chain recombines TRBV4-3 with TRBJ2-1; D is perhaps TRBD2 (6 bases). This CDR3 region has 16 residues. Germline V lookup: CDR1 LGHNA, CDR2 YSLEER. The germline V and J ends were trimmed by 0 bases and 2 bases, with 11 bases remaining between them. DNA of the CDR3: TGCGCCAGCAGCCAAGATCGGCGGGGACCCTACAATGAGCAGTTCTTC. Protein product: CASSQDRRGPYNEQFF.

CDR3 residues: CASSQNGTSGGELFF. Written as DNA, the CDR3 is TGCGCCAGCAGCCAGAACGGGACTAGCGGCGGGGAGCTGTTTTTT. The V call is TRBV4-3, the J call TRBJ2-2; 11 bases are a match to TRBD2. Trimming at V came to 3 bases and at J to 7 bases, leaving 4 bases not matched to a gene. The CDR3 consists of 15 residues. Germline lookup yields CDR1 LGHNA and CDR2 YSLEER.

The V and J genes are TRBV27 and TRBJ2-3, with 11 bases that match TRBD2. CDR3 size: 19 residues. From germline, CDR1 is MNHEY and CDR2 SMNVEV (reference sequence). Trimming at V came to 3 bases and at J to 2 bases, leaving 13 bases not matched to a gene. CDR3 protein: CASSFRAPFSGGVTDTQYF. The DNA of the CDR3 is TGTGCCAGCAGTTTCAGGGCCCCCTTTAGCGGGGGGGTCACAGATACGCAGTATTTT.

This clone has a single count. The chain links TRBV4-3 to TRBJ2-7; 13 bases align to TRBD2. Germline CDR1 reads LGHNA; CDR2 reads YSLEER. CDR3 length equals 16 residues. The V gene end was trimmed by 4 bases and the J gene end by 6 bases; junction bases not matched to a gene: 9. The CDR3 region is CASSPKTSGRALEQYF. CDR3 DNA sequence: TGCGCCAGCAGCCCAAAAACTAGCGGGAGGGCCCTCGAGCAGTACTTC.

CDR3 nucleotide sequence: TGTGCCAGCAGCGCCAAAAACGGGACAGGGGGAACCGGGGAGCTGTTTTTT. Protein product: CASSAKNGTGGTGELFF. The chain combines TRBV9 with TRBJ2-2; 11 bases agree with TRBD1. This CDR3 contains 17 residues. V lost 3 bases to trimming and J lost 5 bases; unmatched junction nucleotides: 9. Germline-derived CDR1 and CDR2 are SGDLS and YYNGEE.

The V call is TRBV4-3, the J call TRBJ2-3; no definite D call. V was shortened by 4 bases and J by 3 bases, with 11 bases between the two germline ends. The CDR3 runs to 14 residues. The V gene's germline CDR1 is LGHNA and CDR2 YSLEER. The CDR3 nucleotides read TGCGCCAGCAGCCCCCAAACGAGGACAGATACGCAGTATTTT. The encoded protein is CASSPQTRTDTQYF.

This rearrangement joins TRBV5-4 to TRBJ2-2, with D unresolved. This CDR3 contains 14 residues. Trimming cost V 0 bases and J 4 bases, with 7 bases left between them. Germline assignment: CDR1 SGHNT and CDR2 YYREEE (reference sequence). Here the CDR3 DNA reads TGTGCCAGCAGCTTGGGGCAGTCCACCGGGGAGCTGTTTTTT. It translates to CASSLGQSTGELFF.

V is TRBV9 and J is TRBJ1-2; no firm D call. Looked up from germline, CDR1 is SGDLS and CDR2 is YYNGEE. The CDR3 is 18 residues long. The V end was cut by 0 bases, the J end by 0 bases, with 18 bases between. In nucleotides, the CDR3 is TGTGCCAGCAGCGTAGACCCCGGGGAGAGACGGGCTAACTATGGCTACACCTTC. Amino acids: CASSVDPGERRANYGYTF.

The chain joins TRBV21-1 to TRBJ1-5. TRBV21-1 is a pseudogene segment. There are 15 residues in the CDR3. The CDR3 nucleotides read TGTGCCAGCTGCCTGAGGCGTTATAGCAATCAGCCCCAGCATTTT. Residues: CASCLRRYSNQPQHF.

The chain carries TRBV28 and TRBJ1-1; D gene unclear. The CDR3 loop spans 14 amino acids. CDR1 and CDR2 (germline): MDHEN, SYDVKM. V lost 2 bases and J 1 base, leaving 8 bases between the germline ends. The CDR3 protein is CASSLRVGNTEAFF. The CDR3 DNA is TGTGCCAGCAGTTTACGGGTTGGGAACACTGAAGCTTTCTTT.

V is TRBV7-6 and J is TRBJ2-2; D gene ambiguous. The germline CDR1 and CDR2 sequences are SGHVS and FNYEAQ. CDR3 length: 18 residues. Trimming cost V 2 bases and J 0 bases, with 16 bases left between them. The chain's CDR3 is CASSLTEWANTNTGELFF. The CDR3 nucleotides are TGTGCCAGCAGCTTAACCGAGTGGGCAAATACGAACACCGGGGAGCTGTTTTTT.

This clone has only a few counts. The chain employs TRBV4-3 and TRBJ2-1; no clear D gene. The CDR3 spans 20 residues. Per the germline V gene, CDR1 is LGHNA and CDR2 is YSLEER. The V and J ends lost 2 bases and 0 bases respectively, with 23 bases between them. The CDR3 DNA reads TGCGCCAGCAGCCAACATAAATTGGGTACTTGGGCCTGCTCCTACAATGAGCAGTTCTTC. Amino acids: CASSQHKLGTWACSYNEQFF.

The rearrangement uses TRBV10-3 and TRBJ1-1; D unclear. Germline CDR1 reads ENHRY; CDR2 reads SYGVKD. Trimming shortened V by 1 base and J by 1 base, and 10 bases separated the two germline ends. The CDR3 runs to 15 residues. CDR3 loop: CAISEFLRQNTEAFF. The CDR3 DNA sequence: TGTGCCATCAGTGAGTTTCTTCGACAGAACACTGAAGCTTTCTTT.

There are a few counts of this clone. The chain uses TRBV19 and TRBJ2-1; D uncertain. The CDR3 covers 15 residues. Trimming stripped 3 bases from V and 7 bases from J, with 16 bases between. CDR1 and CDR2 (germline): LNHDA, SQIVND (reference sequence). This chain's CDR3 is CASSIGPRRGNEQFF. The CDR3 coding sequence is TGTGCCAGTAGTATCGGCCCCCGGCGAGGAAATGAGCAGTTCTTC.

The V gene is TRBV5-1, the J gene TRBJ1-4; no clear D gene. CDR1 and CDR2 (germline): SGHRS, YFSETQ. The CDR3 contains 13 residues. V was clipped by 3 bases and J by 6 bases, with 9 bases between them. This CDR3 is CASSCALDEKLFF. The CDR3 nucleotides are TGCGCCAGCAGCTGCGCATTAGATGAAAAACTGTTTTTT.

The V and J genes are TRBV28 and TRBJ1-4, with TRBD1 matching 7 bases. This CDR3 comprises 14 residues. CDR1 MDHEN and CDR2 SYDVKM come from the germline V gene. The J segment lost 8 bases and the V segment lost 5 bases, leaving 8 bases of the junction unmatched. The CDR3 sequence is CASSTKGAREKLFF. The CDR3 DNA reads TGTGCCAGCAGTACTAAGGGGGCGAGGGAAAAACTGTTTTTT.